Shown below are 15 T cell receptor beta chains from a single sample sequenced in a study of blood T cell repertoires in COVID-19. Sequenced by immunoSEQ multiplex PCR; TCRdb stores in-frame clones only, minus some. The data hold 45,000 to 55,000 clones, with roughly nine tenths observed a single time. Sequenced input: peripheral blood. The receptors stem from a woman aged 40 to 50 with active COVID-19.

The chain joins TRBV4-1 to TRBJ1-2; a weak D match, TRBD1 (5 bases). Germline-derived CDR1 and CDR2 are MGHRA and YSYEKL. The CDR3 is 16 amino acids. V lost 1 base, J lost 3 bases, and 15 bases lay in between. The CDR3 DNA is TGCGCCAGCAGCCAAGGCCCGAGTGGGGGGTACTATGGCTACACCTTC. Translation: CASSQGPSGGYYGYTF.

V and J are TRBV19 and TRBJ1-2; TRBD1 might be the D (5 bases). The CDR3 length is 13 residues. Trimming removed 6 bases from V and 4 bases from J, with 12 bases in between. Germline V gives CDR1 LNHDA, CDR2 SQIVND (reference sequence). The DNA for the CDR3 is TGTGCCAGTAGGTTTCAGGGAGGCTATGGCTACACCTTC. This translates into CASRFQGGYGYTF.

This clone appeared a few times. The chain employs TRBV7-9 and TRBJ1-2; 9 bases agree with TRBD1. The CDR3 totals 14 residues. V lost 5 bases and J lost 8; bases outside the gene matches: 9. CDR1 and CDR2 (germline): SEHNR, FQNEAQ (reference sequence). The CDR3 loop is CASSNRDREYGYTF. Written as DNA, the CDR3 is TGTGCCAGCAGCAACCGGGACAGGGAATACGGCTACACCTTC.

This sequence joins TRBV5-1 and TRBJ2-2, with 9 bases fitting TRBD1. The junction had 7 bases not matched to a gene; V was cut back by 7 bases and J by 6 bases. This CDR3 spans 14 amino acids. The V gene's germline CDR1 is SGHRS and CDR2 YFSETQ. CDR3 bases: TGCGCCAGCGGGACAGGGAGTCAGGCCGGGGAGCTGTTTTTT. Residues: CASGTGSQAGELFF. The complete variable domain, with remaining parts taken from reference TRBV5-1 and TRBJ2-2, reads KAGVTQTPRYLIKTRGQQVTLSCSPISGHRSVSWYQQTPGQGLQFLFEYFSETQRNKGNFPGRFSGRQFSNSRSEMNVSTLELGDSALYLCASGTGSQAGELFFGEGSRLTVL.

This chain joins TRBV10-3 and TRBJ1-2; 8 nucleotides agree with TRBD1. J lost 4 bases, V lost 6 bases, and 7 bases had no gene match. Germline V gene lookup returns CDR1 ENHRY and CDR2 SYGVKD. This CDR3 is 14 amino acids long. The CDR3 loop is CAIRRDRRFYGYTF. In nucleotides, the CDR3 is TGTGCCATCAGAAGGGACAGGAGATTCTATGGCTACACCTTC.

This chain uses TRBV6-6 with TRBJ2-2, with 7 bases that match TRBD2. V lost 4 bases, J lost 0 bases, and 5 bases stayed unmatched. In germline, CDR1 is MNHNY, CDR2 SVGAGI (reference sequence). The CDR3 consists of 16 residues. The CDR3 DNA reads TGTGCCAGCAGTTCTCTAGCGGTTTCGAACACCGGGGAGCTGTTTTTT. Translation gives CASSSLAVSNTGELFF.

The J gene is TRBJ1-5, the V gene TRBV6-7; D remains ambiguous. TRBV6-7 counts as an open reading frame of uncertain function. There are 15 residues in the CDR3. Trimming shortened V by 0 bases and J by 0 bases, and 6 bases separated the two germline ends. Here the CDR3 reads CASSYSRVSNQPQHF. CDR3 nucleotide sequence: TGTGCCAGCAGTTACTCGAGAGTTAGCAATCAGCCCCAGCATTTT.

Points on this clone: The same CDR3 can be traced to other DNA sequences in this sample. The chain carries TRBV7-2 and TRBJ2-5; the match to TRBD2 covers 14 bases. After removal of 9 bases from V and 5 bases from J, the junction contained 11 bases not matched to a gene. This CDR3 is built from 16 residues. Germline CDR1 and CDR2: SGHTA and FQGNSA. DNA for the CDR3: TGTGCCAGTAGTCTTGCGACTAGCGGGGGGGTGGAGACCCAGTACTTC. Encoded protein: CASSLATSGGVETQYF.

V is TRBV9 and J is TRBJ1-2; D is uncertain. Germline V CDR1 and CDR2: SGDLS, YYNGEE. V was pared by 0 bases and J by 2 bases, with 8 bases between. This CDR3 region has 14 residues. The CDR3 sequence is CASSVDPRNYGYTF. CDR3 nucleotide sequence: TGTGCCAGCAGCGTAGACCCACGGAACTATGGCTACACCTTC.

As concerns this clone: One end of the junction varies from germline; a read error may be responsible. The V and J genes are TRBV6-5 and TRBJ1-3; D uncertain. The V gene's germline CDR1 is MNHEY and CDR2 SVGAGI. The CDR3 is 16 residues long. The DNA for the CDR3 is TGTGCCTGCAGTTACTCGAGACCCAGTTTGGGCAACACCATATATTTT. It encodes CACSYSRPSLGNTIYF.

The chain links TRBV15 to TRBJ2-7, with a possible D match to TRBD2 (7 bases). Looked up from germline, CDR1 is LNHNV and CDR2 is YYDKDF (reference sequence). The CDR3 runs to 15 residues. Trimming removed 3 bases from V and 3 bases from J, with 15 bases in between. This chain's CDR3 is CATSRGGQGVYEQYF. The CDR3 DNA reads as TGTGCCACCAGCAGGGGGGGGCAGGGAGTCTACGAGCAGTACTTC. The full variable domain, its missing parts supplied by reference TRBV15 and TRBJ2-7, is DAMVIQNPRYQVTQFGKPVTLSCSQTLNHNVMYWYQQKSSQAPKLLFHYYDKDFNNEADTPDNFQSRRPNTSFCFLDIRSPGLGDTAMYLCATSRGGQGVYEQYFGPGTRLTVT.

V usage is TRBV30 and J usage is TRBJ2-2, with 8 bases matching TRBD2. Per the germline V gene, CDR1 is GTSNPN and CDR2 is SVGIG (reference sequence). CDR3 length: 16 amino acids. Trimming took 3 bases from V and 4 from J; bases not matched to a gene: 10. CDR3: CAWSKPGTRRTGELFF. DNA of the CDR3: TGTGCCTGGAGCAAACCCGGGACTAGACGCACCGGGGAGCTGTTTTTT.

The V call is TRBV2, the J call TRBJ1-2; TRBD1 might be the D (5 bases). Trimming stripped 9 bases from V and 4 bases from J, with 18 bases between. Looked up from germline, CDR1 is SNHLY and CDR2 is FYNNEI. CDR3 length: 14 amino acids. Here the CDR3 DNA reads TGTGCCAGTCAACCGCCGGGACTGAGCTATGGCTACACCTTC. This encodes CASQPPGLSYGYTF.

CDR3 residues: CASSLGGVVETQYF. CDR3 in DNA: TGTGCCAGCAGCTTAGGGGGGGTTGTGGAGACCCAGTACTTC. This chain uses TRBV11-2 with TRBJ2-5, with D possibly being TRBD2 (6 bases). CDR1 and CDR2 from the germline V gene are SGHAT and FQNNGV. V dropped 1 base and J dropped 5 bases, with 11 bases sitting between them. The CDR3 covers 14 residues.

This clone was seen just once. V gene TRBV4-1 combines with J gene TRBJ1-1; possible D gene TRBD1, 5 bases. V lost 7 bases and J lost 1, with 13 bases in between. CDR3 length: 14 amino acids. Germline lookup yields CDR1 MGHRA and CDR2 YSYEKL. CDR3 nucleotide sequence: TGCGCCAGCACCTCAGGGAATCAGAACACTGAAGCTTTCTTT. Its translation is CASTSGNQNTEAFF.